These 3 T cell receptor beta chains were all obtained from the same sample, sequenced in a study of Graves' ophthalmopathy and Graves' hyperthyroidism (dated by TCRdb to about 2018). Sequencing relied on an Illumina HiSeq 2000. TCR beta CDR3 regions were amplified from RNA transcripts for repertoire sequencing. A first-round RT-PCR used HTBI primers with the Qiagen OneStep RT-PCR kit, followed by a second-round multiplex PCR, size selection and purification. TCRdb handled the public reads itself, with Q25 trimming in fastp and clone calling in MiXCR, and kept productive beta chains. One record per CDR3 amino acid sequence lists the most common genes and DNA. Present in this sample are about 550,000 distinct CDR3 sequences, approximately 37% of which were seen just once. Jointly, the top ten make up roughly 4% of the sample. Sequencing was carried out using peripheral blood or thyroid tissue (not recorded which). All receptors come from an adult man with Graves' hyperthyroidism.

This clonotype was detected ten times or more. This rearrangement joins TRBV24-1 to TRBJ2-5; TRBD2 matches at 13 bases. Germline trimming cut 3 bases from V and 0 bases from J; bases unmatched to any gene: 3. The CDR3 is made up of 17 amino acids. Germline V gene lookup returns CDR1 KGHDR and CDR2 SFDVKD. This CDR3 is CATSDPGLAGDQETQYF. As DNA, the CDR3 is TGTGCCACCAGTGATCCAGGACTAGCGGGGGACCAAGAGACCCAGTACTTC.

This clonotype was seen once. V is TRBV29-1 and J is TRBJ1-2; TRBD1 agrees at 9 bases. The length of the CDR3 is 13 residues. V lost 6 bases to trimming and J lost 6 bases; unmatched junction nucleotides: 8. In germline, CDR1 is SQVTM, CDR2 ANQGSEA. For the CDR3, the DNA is TGCAGCGTCGCGGGACAGGGTGGTGATGGCTACACCTTC. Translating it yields CSVAGQGGDGYTF.

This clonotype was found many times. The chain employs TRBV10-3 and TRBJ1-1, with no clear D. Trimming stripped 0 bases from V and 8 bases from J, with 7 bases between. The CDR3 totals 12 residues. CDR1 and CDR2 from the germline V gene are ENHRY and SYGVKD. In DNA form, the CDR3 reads TGTGCCATCAGTGAGTCGCTCCTCGAAGCTTTCTTT. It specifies CAISESLLEAFF.